These 15 T cell receptor beta chains share one sample of origin, sequenced in a study of blood T cells in healthy people across ages. A second PCR, run for about 6 to 12 cycles, used a sample-barcoded 5' primer plus a J-beta primer mix. TCRdb itself ran the 5' RACE reads through MiXCR, one entry per CDR3 protein. Among around 650,000 distinct CDR3 sequences listed, about 34% were seen once. The sample was blood. These receptors originate from a woman over 75 in good health.

This clonotype has ten or more counts. This sequence joins TRBV7-9 and TRBJ2-3; no clear D gene. Between the trimmed V and J ends, which lost 5 bases and 4 bases, there was a span of 10 bases. CDR3 length: 13 residues. Germline V lookup: CDR1 SEHNR, CDR2 FQNEAQ (reference sequence). The CDR3 reads CASSKGRADTQYF. CDR3 bases: TGTGCCAGCAGCAAGGGCCGCGCAGATACGCAGTATTTT.

This clonotype was observed at least ten times. The chain is built from TRBV4-3 and TRBJ2-5, with D perhaps matching TRBD1 (7 bases). CDR1 is LGHNA, CDR2 YSLEER, per germline. V was shortened by 2 bases and J by 0 bases, with 25 bases between the two germline ends. This CDR3 has 20 amino acids. The CDR3 loop is CASSQRRGTPGQVYQETQYF. DNA of the CDR3: TGCGCCAGCAGCCAACGGAGGGGGACCCCAGGACAGGTGTACCAAGAGACCCAGTACTTC.

This clonotype was seen ten or more times. This chain joins TRBV7-9 and TRBJ2-3; D remains ambiguous. This CDR3 contains 14 residues. Germline loops: CDR1 SEHNR, CDR2 FQNEAQ (reference sequence). Between the trimmed V and J ends, which lost 7 bases and 0 bases, there was a span of 11 bases. CDR3: CASKRLPSTDTQYF. Here the CDR3 DNA reads TGTGCCAGCAAACGTCTGCCTAGCACAGATACGCAGTATTTT. The full variable domain, in which reference TRBV7-9 and TRBJ2-3 provide the parts outside the CDR3, is DTGVSQNPRHKITKRGQNVTFRCDPISEHNRLYWYRQTLGQGPEFLTYFQNEAQLEKSRLLSDRFSAERPKGSFSTLEIQRTEQGDSAMYLCASKRLPSTDTQYFGPGTRLTVL.

This clonotype has a count of ten or more. The rearrangement links TRBV27 to TRBJ1-1, with TRBD1 matching 7 bases. CDR3 length equals 14 residues. V was clipped by 4 bases and J by 5 bases; unmatched bases: 7. The germline gives CDR1 MNHEY, CDR2 SMNVEV (reference sequence). The CDR3 coding sequence is TGTGCCAGCAGTTACGGACAGGCCGGGACTGAAGCTTTCTTT. This sequence encodes CASSYGQAGTEAFF.

This clonotype was picked up many times. The chain is built from TRBV27 and TRBJ1-2; 7 positions match TRBD1. The junction had 7 bases not matched to a gene; V was cut back by 7 bases and J by 8 bases. The CDR3 runs to 12 residues. The V gene's germline CDR1 is MNHEY and CDR2 SMNVEV (reference sequence). The CDR3 nucleotides read TGTGCCAGCAATTCAGGGGGAGAGGGCTACACCTTC. Its translation: CASNSGGEGYTF.

This clonotype was observed at least ten times. This chain links TRBV7-2 with TRBJ2-7; D call uncertain. Germline CDR1 SGHTA, CDR2 FQGNSA. Trimming took 5 bases from V and 0 from J, leaving 8 bases between them. The CDR3 is 13 amino acids. Here the CDR3 DNA reads TGTGCCAGCAGCCAGATATCCTCCTACGAGCAGTACTTC. Amino acid sequence: CASSQISSYEQYF.

The rearrangement links TRBV12-3 or TRBV12-4 to TRBJ2-5, with TRBD1 matching over 8 bases. Near its end, the DNA agrees better with TRBJ2-7, so the J call may be wrong. The CDR3 runs 16 residues. The CDR3 DNA sequence: TGTGCCAGCAGTTCCTTATTGACCGGGACAGGAGACGAGCAGTACTTC. Residues: CASSSLLTGTGDEQYF.

This clonotype was recorded many times. The V call is TRBV5-1, the J call TRBJ2-5; D uncertain. The V gene's germline CDR1 is SGHRS and CDR2 YFSETQ. Trimming took 1 base from V and 5 from J, leaving 15 bases between them. The CDR3 runs to 15 residues. CDR3 in amino acids: CASSLSSESGETQYF. CDR3 nucleotides: TGCGCCAGCAGCTTGAGTTCCGAATCTGGGGAGACCCAGTACTTC. Based on the CDR3 plus reference TRBV5-1 and TRBJ2-5, the full variable domain is KAGVTQTPRYLIKTRGQQVTLSCSPISGHRSVSWYQQTPGQGLQFLFEYFSETQRNKGNFPGRFSGRQFSNSRSEMNVSTLELGDSALYLCASSLSSESGETQYFGPGTRLLVL.

V is TRBV28 and J is TRBJ1-5; possibly TRBD1 for D (6 bases). Trimming removed 9 bases at V and 2 bases at J, with 17 bases between. The CDR3 length is 15 residues. CDR1 and CDR2 from the germline V gene are MDHEN and SYDVKM. CDR3 in DNA: TGTGCCAGTCGAGAGGGGGGCTCTCGCAATCAGCCCCAGCATTTT. It translates to CASREGGSRNQPQHF.

To note about this clonotype: A single base separates this from a much larger clone, so it may be a read error. The J gene is TRBJ2-1, the V gene TRBV27; D perhaps matches TRBD1 (5 bases). Germline CDR1 and CDR2: MNHEY and SMNVEV (reference sequence). Between the trimmed V and J ends, which lost 6 bases and 2 bases, there was a span of 14 bases. This CDR3 has 15 amino acids. The DNA for the CDR3 is TGTGCCAGCAGCCATGGCAGGACACCCTACAATGAGCAGTTCTTC. Translating it yields CASSHGRTPYNEQFF.

The V and J genes are TRBV7-2 and TRBJ2-1; D is perhaps TRBD1 or TRBD2 (5 bases each). Germline lookup yields CDR1 SGHTA and CDR2 FQGNSA. V was pared by 2 bases and J by 0 bases, with 17 bases between. This CDR3 has 18 residues. CDR3 nucleotides: TGTGCCAGCAGCTTAAAATTCTCGGCAGGGAGCTCCTACAATGAGCAGTTCTTC. Protein: CASSLKFSAGSSYNEQFF.

Many counts were recorded for this clonotype. V gene TRBV7-3 combines with J gene TRBJ2-5, with 12 bases aligning to TRBD2. This CDR3 spans 16 amino acids. Trimming at V came to 5 bases and at J to 5 bases, leaving 9 bases not matched to a gene. CDR1 and CDR2 (germline): SGHTA, FQGTGA. This chain's CDR3 is CASSLLAGGPIETQYF. Written as DNA, the CDR3 is TGTGCCAGCAGCCTCCTAGCGGGGGGGCCCATCGAGACCCAGTACTTC.

As regards this clonotype: A much larger clone is a single base away; this may be a read error. The rearrangement links TRBV5-1 to TRBJ2-7; 8 bases align to TRBD2. Germline lookup yields CDR1 SGHRS and CDR2 YFSETQ. The CDR3 totals 14 residues. The V segment lost 3 bases and the J segment 4 bases; nucleotides outside the gene matches: 6. This CDR3 is CASSWGTSVYEQYF. The CDR3 DNA reads as TGCGCCAGCAGCTGGGGGACTAGTGTATACGAGCAGTACTTC.

This clonotype appeared many times. The V call is TRBV20-1, the J call TRBJ2-3; 7 bases are a match to TRBD1. The germline CDR1 and CDR2 sequences are DFQATT and SNEGSKA (reference sequence). J was trimmed by 4 bases and V by 3 bases; bases with no gene match: 7. The CDR3 loop spans 14 amino acids. This CDR3 is CSARRTGQADTQYF. CDR3 bases: TGCAGTGCTAGGAGGACAGGTCAGGCAGATACGCAGTATTTT.

This clonotype was seen repeatedly, ten times or more. This chain uses TRBV7-6 with TRBJ2-3; tentatively, D is TRBD2 (5 bases). The CDR3 contains 17 residues. In germline, CDR1 is SGHVS, CDR2 FNYEAQ. The ends were cut back, 0 bases at V and 4 bases at J, with 17 bases in the middle. The CDR3 DNA is TGTGCCAGCAGCTTAGCGGGCCATCTAGCCGGGTCAGATACGCAGTATTTT. It translates to CASSLAGHLAGSDTQYF.